This section outlines one T cell receptor beta chain sequence together with its context. Its antigen is as yet unknown. Oncomine TCR Beta short-read sequencing was applied to DNA from cultured CD4+ T cells. Each CDR3 protein gets one entry after TCRdb re-called the PCR reads with MiXCR. This sample yields roughly 19,000 distinct CDR3 sequences, of which approximately 62% are seen a single time; about 4% belongs to the top ten. V dropped 2 bases and J dropped 4 bases, with 14 bases sitting between them. The CDR3 runs 14 residues. Germline V gene lookup returns CDR1 DFQATT and CDR2 SNEGSKA (reference sequence). These data come from a study of vaccination and CD4 T cells after COVID-19. Treatment here: roughly ten-day PBMC culture with coronavirus spike peptide pools or control peptides (ViraFEST assay).

The sample consisted of CD4+ T cells from blood, cultured in vitro. The clonotype originates from a human donor who had recovered from COVID-19. This chain joins TRBV20-1 and TRBJ1-2, with D unresolved. The CDR3 spells CSARLVPNFYGYTF. The CDR3, as DNA: TGCAGTGCTAGATTAGTCCCGAATTTCTATGGCTACACCTTC.